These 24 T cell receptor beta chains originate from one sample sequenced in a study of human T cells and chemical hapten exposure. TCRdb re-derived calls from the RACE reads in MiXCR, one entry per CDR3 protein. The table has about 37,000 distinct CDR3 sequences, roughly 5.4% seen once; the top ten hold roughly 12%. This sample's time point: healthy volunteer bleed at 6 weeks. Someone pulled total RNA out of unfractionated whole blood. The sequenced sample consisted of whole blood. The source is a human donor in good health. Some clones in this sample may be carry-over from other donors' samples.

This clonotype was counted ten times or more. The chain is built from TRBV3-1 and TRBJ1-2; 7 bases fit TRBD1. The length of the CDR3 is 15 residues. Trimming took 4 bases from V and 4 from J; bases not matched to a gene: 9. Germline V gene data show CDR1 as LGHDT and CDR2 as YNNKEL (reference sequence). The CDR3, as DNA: TGTGCCAGCAGCCCGGGGGACAGAAGAGGCTATGGCTACACCTTC. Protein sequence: CASSPGDRRGYGYTF.

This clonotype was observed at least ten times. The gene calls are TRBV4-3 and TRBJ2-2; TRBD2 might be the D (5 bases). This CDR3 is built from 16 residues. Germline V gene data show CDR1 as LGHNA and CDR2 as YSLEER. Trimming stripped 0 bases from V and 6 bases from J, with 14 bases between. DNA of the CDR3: TGCGCCAGCAGCCAAGATCCGCCGGGGTCGGCCGGGGAGCTGTTTTTT. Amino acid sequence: CASSQDPPGSAGELFF.

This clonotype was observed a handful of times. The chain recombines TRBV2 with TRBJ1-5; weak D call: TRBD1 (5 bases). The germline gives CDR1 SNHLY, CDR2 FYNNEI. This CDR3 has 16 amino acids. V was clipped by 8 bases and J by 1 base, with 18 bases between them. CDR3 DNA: TGTGCCAGCGGCCGGGACCCCCGAAGGAGCAATCAGCCCCAGCATTTT. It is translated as CASGRDPRRSNQPQHF. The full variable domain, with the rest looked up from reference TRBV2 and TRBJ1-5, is EPEVTQTPSHQVTQMGQEVILRCVPISNHLYFYWYRQILGQKVEFLVSFYNNEISEKSEIFDDQFSVERPDGSNFTLKIRSTKLEDSAMYFCASGRDPRRSNQPQHFGDGTRLSIL.

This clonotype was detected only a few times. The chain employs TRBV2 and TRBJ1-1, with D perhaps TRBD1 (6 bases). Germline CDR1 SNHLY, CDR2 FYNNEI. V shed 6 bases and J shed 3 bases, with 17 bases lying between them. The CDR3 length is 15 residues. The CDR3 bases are TGTGCCAGCAGGGAGGACAGAGGGTTTGACACTGAAGCTTTCTTT. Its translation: CASREDRGFDTEAFF.

The CDR3 loop reads CAWSEQGVMGSPLHF. Written as DNA, the CDR3 is TGTGCCTGGAGCGAACAGGGGGTAATGGGTTCACCCCTCCACTTT. V gene TRBV30 combines with J gene TRBJ1-6, with 8 bases that match TRBD1. Germline trimming cut 3 bases from V and 9 bases from J; bases unmatched to any gene: 10. The CDR3 spans 15 residues. The germline V gene encodes CDR1 GTSNPN and CDR2 SVGIG (reference sequence).

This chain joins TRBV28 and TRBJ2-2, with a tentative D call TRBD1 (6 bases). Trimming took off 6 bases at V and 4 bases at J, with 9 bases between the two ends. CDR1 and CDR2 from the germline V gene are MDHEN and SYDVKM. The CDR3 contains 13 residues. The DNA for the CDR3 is TGTGCCAGCAGACCGGACAGCACCGGGGAGCTGTTTTTT. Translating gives CASRPDSTGELFF.

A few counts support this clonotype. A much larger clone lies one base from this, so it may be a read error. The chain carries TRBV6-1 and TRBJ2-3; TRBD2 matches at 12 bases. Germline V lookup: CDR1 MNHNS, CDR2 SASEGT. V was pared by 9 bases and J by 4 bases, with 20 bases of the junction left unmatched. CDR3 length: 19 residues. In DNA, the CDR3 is TGTGCCAGTCCTGAAATATCGAGGGCTAGCGGGAGGGGGGCAGATACGCAGTATTTT. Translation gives CASPEISRASGRGADTQYF.

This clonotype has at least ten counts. The DNA for the CDR3 is TGCAGCGTGGAATACTGGGGGGGTACTGAAGCTTTCTTT. Its protein is CSVEYWGGTEAFF. The V and J genes are TRBV29-1 and TRBJ1-1; possible D gene TRBD1, 5 bases. The CDR3 length is 13 residues. V was cut by 6 bases and J by 5 bases, with 16 bases left in between. Per germline, CDR1 SQVTM and CDR2 ANQGSEA.

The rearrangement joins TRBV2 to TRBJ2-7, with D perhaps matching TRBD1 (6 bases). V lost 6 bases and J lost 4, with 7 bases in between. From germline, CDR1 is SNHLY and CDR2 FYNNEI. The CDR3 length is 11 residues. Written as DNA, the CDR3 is TGTGCCAGCAGCAGGGGTTACGAGCAGTACTTC. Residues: CASSRGYEQYF.

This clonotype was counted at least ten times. CDR3 residues: CSARTTSSGDSYEQYF. Here the CDR3 DNA reads TGCAGTGCTAGAACTACCTCTAGCGGGGACTCCTACGAGCAGTACTTC. The chain links TRBV20-1 to TRBJ2-7, with TRBD2 matching 9 bases. Germline trimming cut 2 bases from V and 0 bases from J; bases unmatched to any gene: 8. This CDR3 spans 16 amino acids. Germline V gene sequence: CDR1 DFQATT, CDR2 SNEGSKA (reference sequence).

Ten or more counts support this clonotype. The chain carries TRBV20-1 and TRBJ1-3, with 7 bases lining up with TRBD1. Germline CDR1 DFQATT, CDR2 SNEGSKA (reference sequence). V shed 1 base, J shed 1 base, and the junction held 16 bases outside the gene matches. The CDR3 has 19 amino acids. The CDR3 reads CSARARTRQGQISGNTIYF. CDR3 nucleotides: TGCAGTGCTAGAGCTCGCACGAGACAGGGACAGATTTCTGGAAACACCATATATTTT.

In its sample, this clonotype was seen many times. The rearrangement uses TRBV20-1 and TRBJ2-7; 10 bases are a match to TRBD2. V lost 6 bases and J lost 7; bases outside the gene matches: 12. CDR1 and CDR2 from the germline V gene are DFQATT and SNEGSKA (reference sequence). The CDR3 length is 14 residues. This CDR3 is CSAKSGRELREQYF. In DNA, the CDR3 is TGCAGTGCCAAAAGCGGGAGGGAGTTGAGAGAGCAGTACTTC.

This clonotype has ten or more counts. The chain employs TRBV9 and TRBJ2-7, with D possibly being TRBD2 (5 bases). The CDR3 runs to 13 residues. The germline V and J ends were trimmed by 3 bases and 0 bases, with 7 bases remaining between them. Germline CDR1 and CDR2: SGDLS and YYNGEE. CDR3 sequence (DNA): TGTGCCAGCAGCGCGGACTCCTCCTACGAGCAGTACTTC. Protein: CASSADSSYEQYF.

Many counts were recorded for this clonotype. CDR3 in amino acids: CASSLVGRNTEAFF. The CDR3 bases are TGTGCCAGCAGTTTGGTGGGGAGGAACACTGAAGCTTTCTTT. The genes are TRBV12-3 or TRBV12-4 and TRBJ1-1; D is uncertain. The V end lost 3 bases, the J end lost 1 base, and 9 bases lay between the germline ends. The CDR3 spans 14 residues.

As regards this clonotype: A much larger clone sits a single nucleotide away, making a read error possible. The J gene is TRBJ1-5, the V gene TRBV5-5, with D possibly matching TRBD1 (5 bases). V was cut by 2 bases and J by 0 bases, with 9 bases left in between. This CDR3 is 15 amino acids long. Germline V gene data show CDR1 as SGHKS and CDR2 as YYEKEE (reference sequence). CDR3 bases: TGTGCCAGCAGCTTTGAGGGGTATAGCAATCAGCCCCAGCATTTT. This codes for CASSFEGYSNQPQHF. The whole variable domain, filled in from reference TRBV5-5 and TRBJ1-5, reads DAGVTQSPTHLIKTRGQQVTLRCSPISGHKSVSWYQQVLGQGPQFIFQYYEKEERGRGNFPDRFSARQFPNYSSELNVNALLLGDSALYLCASSFEGYSNQPQHFGDGTRLSIL.

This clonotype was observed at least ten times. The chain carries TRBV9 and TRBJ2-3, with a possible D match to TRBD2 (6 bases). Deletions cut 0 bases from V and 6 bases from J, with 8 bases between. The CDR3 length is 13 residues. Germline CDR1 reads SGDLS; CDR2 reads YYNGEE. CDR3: CASSVAGEDTQYF. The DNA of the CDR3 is TGTGCCAGCAGCGTAGCGGGAGAGGATACGCAGTATTTT.

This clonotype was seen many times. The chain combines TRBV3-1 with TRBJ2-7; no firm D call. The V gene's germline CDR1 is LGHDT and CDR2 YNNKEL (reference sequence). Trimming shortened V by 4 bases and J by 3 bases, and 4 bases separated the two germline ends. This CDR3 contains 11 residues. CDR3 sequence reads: CASSRNYEQYF. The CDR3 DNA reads TGTGCCAGCAGCCGAAACTACGAGCAGTACTTC.

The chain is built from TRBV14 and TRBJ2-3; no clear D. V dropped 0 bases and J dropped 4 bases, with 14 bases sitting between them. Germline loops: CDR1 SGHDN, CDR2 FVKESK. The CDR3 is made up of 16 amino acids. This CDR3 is CASSQEGSYRPDTQYF. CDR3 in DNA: TGTGCCAGCAGCCAAGAGGGGTCTTACCGCCCAGATACGCAGTATTTT. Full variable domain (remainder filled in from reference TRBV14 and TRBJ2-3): EAGVTQFPSHSVIEKGQTVTLRCDPISGHDNLYWYRRVMGKEIKFLLHFVKESKQDESGMPNNRFLAERTGGTYSTLKVQPAELEDSGVYFCASSQEGSYRPDTQYFGPGTRLTVL.

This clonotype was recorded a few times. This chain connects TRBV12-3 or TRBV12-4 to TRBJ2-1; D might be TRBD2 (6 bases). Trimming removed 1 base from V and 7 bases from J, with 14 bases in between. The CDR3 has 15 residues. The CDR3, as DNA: TGTGCCAGCAGTTTAGGCGCTCGGGGGATAAATGAGCAGTTCTTC. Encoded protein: CASSLGARGINEQFF.

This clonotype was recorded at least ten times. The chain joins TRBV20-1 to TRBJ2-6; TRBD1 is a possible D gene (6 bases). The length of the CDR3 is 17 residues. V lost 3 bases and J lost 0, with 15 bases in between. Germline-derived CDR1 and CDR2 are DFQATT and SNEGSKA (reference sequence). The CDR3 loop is CSASRARGSSGANVLTF. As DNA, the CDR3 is TGCAGTGCTAGTAGAGCGAGGGGGAGCTCTGGGGCCAACGTCCTGACTTTC.

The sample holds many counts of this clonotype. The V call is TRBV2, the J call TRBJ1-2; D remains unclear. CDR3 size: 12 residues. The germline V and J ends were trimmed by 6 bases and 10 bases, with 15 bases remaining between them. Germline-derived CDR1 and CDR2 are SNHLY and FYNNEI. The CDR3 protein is CASSTRNTFYTF. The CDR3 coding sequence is TGTGCCAGCAGCACGAGGAACACCTTCTACACCTTC. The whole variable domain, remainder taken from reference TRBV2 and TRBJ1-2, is EPEVTQTPSHQVTQMGQEVILRCVPISNHLYFYWYRQILGQKVEFLVSFYNNEISEKSEIFDDQFSVERPDGSNFTLKIRSTKLEDSAMYFCASSTRNTFYTFGSGTRLTVV.

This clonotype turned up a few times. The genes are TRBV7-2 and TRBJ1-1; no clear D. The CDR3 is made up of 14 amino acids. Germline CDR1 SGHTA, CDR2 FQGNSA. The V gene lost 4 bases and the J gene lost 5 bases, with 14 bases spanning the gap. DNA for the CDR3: TGTGCCAGCAGCTCCGGTCTGGCCCGGACTGAAGCTTTCTTT. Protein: CASSSGLARTEAFF.

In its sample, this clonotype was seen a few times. The CDR3 loop is CASSPAGVRSTEAFF. The CDR3 DNA sequence: TGTGCCAGCTCACCCGCAGGGGTGCGGAGCACTGAAGCTTTCTTT. This chain connects TRBV18 to TRBJ1-1, with D maybe TRBD1 (6 bases). CDR3 length: 15 amino acids. V shed 3 bases and J shed 4 bases, with 15 bases lying between them. Germline V CDR1 and CDR2: KGHSH, LQKENI.

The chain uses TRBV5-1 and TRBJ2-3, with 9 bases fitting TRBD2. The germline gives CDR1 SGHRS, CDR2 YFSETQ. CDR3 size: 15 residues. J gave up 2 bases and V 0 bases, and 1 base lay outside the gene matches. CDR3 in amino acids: CASSLVAGDTDTQYF. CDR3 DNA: TGCGCCAGCAGCTTGGTAGCGGGGGACACAGATACGCAGTATTTT.